This note documents a single T cell receptor beta chain sequence. This sample is drawn from a study of blood T cell repertoires in COVID-19. Study-level background: Samples of COVID-19 (acute and convalescent) were obtained from the United States, Italy and Spain. Nucleic acid was either cDNA or gDNA, and it came from T cells, B-cell-depleted T cells, or PBMCs.

The germline V gene has CDR1 ENHRY and CDR2 SYGVKD. This CDR3 has 10 amino acids. The V end was cut by 11 bases, the J end by 8 bases, with 12 bases between. In the study's own analysis: Using reference gene primer amplification, nucleated cell counts were estimated. TCRdb's copy holds only in-frame clones and misses some; the assay was immunoSEQ multiplex PCR. The V and J calls and the clone size are those of that table, but D and trimming were determined from the DNA. The sample comprises roughly 76,000 clones, around 80% of which are singletons, and approximately 33% rests with the top ten. This rearrangement joins TRBV10-3 to TRBJ1-2; D gene ambiguous. The sample comprised peripheral blood. This TCR derives from a woman in her seventies with acute or convalescent COVID-19. The CDR3 nucleotides read TGTGCCGCGGGCGTCGGGGGCTACACCTTC. Its translation is CAAGVGGYTF.